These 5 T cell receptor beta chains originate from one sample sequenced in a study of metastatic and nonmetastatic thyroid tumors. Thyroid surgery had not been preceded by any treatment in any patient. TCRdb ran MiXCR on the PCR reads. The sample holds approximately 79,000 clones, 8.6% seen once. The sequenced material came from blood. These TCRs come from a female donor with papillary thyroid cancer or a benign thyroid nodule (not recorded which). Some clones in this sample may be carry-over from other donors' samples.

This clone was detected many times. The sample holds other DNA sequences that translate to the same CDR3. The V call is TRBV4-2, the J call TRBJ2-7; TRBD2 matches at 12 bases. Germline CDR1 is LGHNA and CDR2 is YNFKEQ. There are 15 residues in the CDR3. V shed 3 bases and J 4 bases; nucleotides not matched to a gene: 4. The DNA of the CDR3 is TGTGCCAGCAGCCAGGCCGGACTAGCGGGGTACGAGCAGTACTTC. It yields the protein CASSQAGLAGYEQYF.

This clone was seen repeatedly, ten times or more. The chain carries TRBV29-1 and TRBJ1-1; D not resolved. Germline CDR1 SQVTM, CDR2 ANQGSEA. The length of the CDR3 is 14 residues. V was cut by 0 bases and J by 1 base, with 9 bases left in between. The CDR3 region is CSVEDPERNTEAFF. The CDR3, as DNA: TGCAGCGTTGAAGACCCGGAGCGGAACACTGAAGCTTTCTTT.

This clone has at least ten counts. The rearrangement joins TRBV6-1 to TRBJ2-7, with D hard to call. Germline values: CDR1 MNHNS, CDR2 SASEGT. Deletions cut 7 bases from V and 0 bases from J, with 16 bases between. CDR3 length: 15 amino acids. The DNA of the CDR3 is TGTGCCAGCAAAATCGGAGACCAAGTCTCCTACGAGCAGTACTTC. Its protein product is CASKIGDQVSYEQYF.

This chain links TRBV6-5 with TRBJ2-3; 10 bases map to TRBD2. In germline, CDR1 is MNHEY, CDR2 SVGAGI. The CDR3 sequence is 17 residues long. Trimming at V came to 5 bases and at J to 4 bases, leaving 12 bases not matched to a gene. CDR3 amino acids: CASSPPPSGGLADTQYF. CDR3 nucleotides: TGTGCCAGCAGTCCGCCCCCTAGCGGGGGCCTAGCAGATACGCAGTATTTT.

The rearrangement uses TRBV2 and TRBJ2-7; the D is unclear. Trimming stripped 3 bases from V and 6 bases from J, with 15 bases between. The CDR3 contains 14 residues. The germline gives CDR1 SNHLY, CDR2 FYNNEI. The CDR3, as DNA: TGTGCCAGCAGTGACAGGACCGCTGTGGTCGAGCAGTACTTC. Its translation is CASSDRTAVVEQYF.